This T cell receptor (beta chain) was sequenced in a study of cytomegalovirus exposure and HLA in healthy donors. In regard to this clone: Its antigen is undetermined.

A multiplex PCR was run with 60 Vbeta primers and 13 Jbeta primers. Data came from immunoSEQ multiplex PCR; TCRdb stores just in-frame clones and leaves some out. This sample carries 120,000 or so clones, about 70% of them seen once, and the ten largest clones take 4% to 5%. The CDR3 runs to 16 residues. V dropped 6 bases and J dropped 11; count of bases not matched to a gene: 12. The germline gives CDR1 MDHEN, CDR2 SYDVKM. Study-wide results and limits: Per a prior analysis, the majority of TCR beta V segments were productive roughly 87% or roughly 30% of the time. An analysis was carried out at a later point. It showed that HLA-associated TCR beta chains were more clonally expanded than equally common non-associated chains.

This rearrangement joins TRBV28 to TRBJ2-5; 16 nucleotides match TRBD2. Sequenced sample: PBMCs. The origin of this receptor is a middle-aged woman in good health and CMV-seronegative. In DNA, the CDR3 is TGTGCCAGCAGCCCGGGACTAGCGGGAGGGCCGCGGGAGCAGTACTTC. It is translated as CASSPGLAGGPREQYF. Complete variable domain (other parts from reference TRBV28 and TRBJ2-5): DVKVTQSSRYLVKRTGEKVFLECVQDMDHENMFWYRQDPGLGLRLIYFSYDVKMKEKGDIPEGYSVSREKKERFSLILESASTNQTSMYLCASSPGLAGGPREQYFGPGTRLLVL.